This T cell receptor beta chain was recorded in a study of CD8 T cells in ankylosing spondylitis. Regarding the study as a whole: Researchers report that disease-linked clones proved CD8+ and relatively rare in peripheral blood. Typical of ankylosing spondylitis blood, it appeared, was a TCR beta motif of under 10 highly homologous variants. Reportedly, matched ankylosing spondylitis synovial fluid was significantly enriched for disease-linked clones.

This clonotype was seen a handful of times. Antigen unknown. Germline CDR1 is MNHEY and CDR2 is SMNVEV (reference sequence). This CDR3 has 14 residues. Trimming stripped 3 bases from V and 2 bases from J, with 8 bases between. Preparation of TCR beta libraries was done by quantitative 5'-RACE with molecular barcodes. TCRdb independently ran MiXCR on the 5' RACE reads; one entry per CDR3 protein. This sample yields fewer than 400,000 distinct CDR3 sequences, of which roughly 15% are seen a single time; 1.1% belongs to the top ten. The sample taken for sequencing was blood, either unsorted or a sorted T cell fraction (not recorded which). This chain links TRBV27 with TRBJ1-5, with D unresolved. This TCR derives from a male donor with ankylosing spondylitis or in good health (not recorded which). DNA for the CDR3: TGTGCCAGCAGTTTCATGGGTGGCAATCAGCCCCAGCATTTT. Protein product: CASSFMGGNQPQHF.